One and the same sample provided the 24 T cell receptor beta chains below, sequenced in a study of control samples from healthy donors and cancer patients. Repertoires were generated with immunoSEQ multiplex PCR, while TCRdb's copy carries only in-frame clones and drops some. Of approximately 90,000 clones in the sample, 70% to 85% are singletons; the top ten hold about 38%. Sequencing used PBMCs. Receptors were obtained from a man in his sixties or seventies with lung cancer.

This chain uses TRBV19 with TRBJ1-5; D remains unclear. The germline CDR1 and CDR2 sequences are LNHDA and SQIVND (reference sequence). V lost 6 bases and J lost 2, with 17 bases in between. The CDR3 is 16 residues long. In DNA form, the CDR3 reads TGTGCCAGTAGCCTTGGGTCCGTGCCTCGCAATCAGCCCCAGCATTTT. Amino acids: CASSLGSVPRNQPQHF.

This chain connects TRBV25-1 to TRBJ2-2; D remains ambiguous. V shed 3 bases and J shed 6 bases, with 14 bases lying between them. This CDR3 is built from 15 residues. The germline V gene has CDR1 MGHDK and CDR2 SYGVNS. CDR3 in DNA: TGTGCCAGCAGTGATGCCCCAGGTCTCCCCGGGGAGCTGTTTTTT. Translating gives CASSDAPGLPGELFF.

The genes are TRBV3-1 (or the pseudogene TRBV3-2) and TRBJ1-2; 7 nucleotides match TRBD1. Germline trimming cut 3 bases from V and 8 bases from J; bases unmatched to any gene: 18. CDR1 is LGHDT and CDR2 is YNNKEL in the germline V gene (reference sequence). This CDR3 comprises 17 residues. The CDR3 DNA is TGTGCCAGCAGCCAGATCCTGGCGGGACAGCGAAGGGGGGGCTACACCTTC. Residues: CASSQILAGQRRGGYTF.

A single count supports this clone. The J gene is TRBJ1-1, the V gene TRBV6-5, with 7 nucleotides matching TRBD1. V shed 8 bases and J 0 bases; nucleotides not matched to a gene: 6. The CDR3 has 14 amino acids. The V gene's germline CDR1 is MNHEY and CDR2 SVGAGI. The CDR3 reads CASPGQLMNTEAFF. CDR3 bases: TGTGCCAGCCCGGGACAGTTGATGAACACTGAAGCTTTCTTT.

The chain recombines TRBV3-1 (or the pseudogene TRBV3-2) with TRBJ1-3; D gene ambiguous. The CDR3 runs 16 residues. V was shortened by 0 bases and J by 0 bases, with 9 bases between the two germline ends. The germline V gene encodes CDR1 LGHDT and CDR2 YNNKEL (reference sequence). The CDR3 sequence is CASSQDFPISGNTIYF. The CDR3 coding sequence is TGTGCCAGCAGCCAAGATTTTCCGATCTCTGGAAACACCATATATTTT.

The J gene is TRBJ2-5, the V gene TRBV19; 8 bases align to TRBD2. With 3 bases clipped from V and 2 bases from J, the junction kept 8 bases outside the gene matches. The CDR3 has 16 residues. Germline CDR1 reads LNHDA; CDR2 reads SQIVND (reference sequence). In DNA form, the CDR3 reads TGTGCCAGTAGTATTGTAGCGGGGAGGAGACAAGAGACCCAGTACTTC. It translates to CASSIVAGRRQETQYF. Drawing the rest from reference TRBV19 and TRBJ2-5, the complete variable domain is DGGITQSPKYLFRKEGQNVTLSCEQNLNHDAMYWYRQDPGQGLRLIYYSQIVNDFQKGDIAEGYSVSREKKESFPLTVTSAQKNPTAFYLCASSIVAGRRQETQYFGPGTRLLVL.

The CDR3 region has the DNA TGTGCCTGGGCGGCCGCACGGGGGGGGGAGCAGTACTTC. Its protein is CAWAAARGGEQYF. The rearrangement joins TRBV30 to TRBJ2-7; 8 nucleotides match TRBD2. V shed 5 bases and J 7 bases; nucleotides not matched to a gene: 10. The length of the CDR3 is 13 residues. The germline V gene encodes CDR1 GTSNPN and CDR2 SVGIG (reference sequence).

The chain is built from TRBV12-5 and TRBJ1-3, with D maybe TRBD1 (5 bases). Between the trimmed V and J ends, which lost 0 bases and 4 bases, there was a span of 13 bases. CDR1 and CDR2 from the germline V gene are LGHNT and FRNRAP. The CDR3 extends over 16 amino acids. This CDR3 reads CASGLVVGVEGNTIYF. CDR3 bases: TGTGCTAGTGGTTTGGTGGTAGGGGTAGAAGGAAACACCATATATTTT.

The CDR3 DNA reads as TGTGCCAGCAGCCCACTTCGGCTAGCAGCAGATACGCAGTATTTT. Its protein is CASSPLRLAADTQYF. J is TRBJ2-3 and V is TRBV9, with D tentatively TRBD2 (5 bases). Trimming took 4 bases from V and 4 from J, leaving 16 bases between them. The CDR3 runs to 15 residues. Germline lookup yields CDR1 SGDLS and CDR2 YYNGEE.

The V gene is TRBV27, the J gene TRBJ2-3; tentatively, D is TRBD1 or TRBD2 (5 bases each). The V and J ends lost 4 bases and 3 bases respectively, with 8 bases between them. The CDR3 is 13 residues long. CDR1 MNHEY and CDR2 SMNVEV come from the germline V gene (reference sequence). The chain's CDR3 is CASSWGSTDTQYF. The CDR3 region has the DNA TGTGCCAGCAGTTGGGGGAGTACAGATACGCAGTATTTT.

This clone appeared a single time. The rearrangement uses TRBV9 and TRBJ1-4; perhaps TRBD1 as D (5 bases). This CDR3 contains 15 residues. V dropped 3 bases and J dropped 5 bases, with 14 bases sitting between them. Germline CDR1 is SGDLS and CDR2 is YYNGEE. CDR3 DNA: TGTGCCAGCAGCGCCTCCGGGACCGTGAATGAAAAACTGTTTTTT. This gives the protein CASSASGTVNEKLFF.

The genes are TRBV6-5 and TRBJ1-2, with no clear D. The ends were cut back, 0 bases at V and 4 bases at J, with 12 bases in the middle. From germline, CDR1 is MNHEY and CDR2 SVGAGI. This CDR3 is 15 amino acids long. CDR3: CASSYSGITGYGYTF. The CDR3 bases are TGTGCCAGCAGTTACTCCGGGATAACCGGCTATGGCTACACCTTC.

The chain couples TRBV2 to TRBJ1-1, with TRBD1 as a possible D gene (5 bases). The V end was cut by 8 bases, the J end by 7 bases, with 17 bases between. There are 13 residues in the CDR3. CDR1 is SNHLY and CDR2 is FYNNEI in the germline V gene. The CDR3 sequence: CASPGGGDDEAFF. Written as DNA, the CDR3 is TGTGCCAGCCCTGGTGGAGGGGATGATGAAGCTTTCTTT. The full variable domain, in which reference TRBV2 and TRBJ1-1 provide the parts outside the CDR3, is EPEVTQTPSHQVTQMGQEVILRCVPISNHLYFYWYRQILGQKVEFLVSFYNNEISEKSEIFDDQFSVERPDGSNFTLKIRSTKLEDSAMYFCASPGGGDDEAFFGQGTRLTVV.

The gene calls are TRBV6-5 and TRBJ1-2, with a tentative D call TRBD1 (5 bases). Deletions cut 5 bases from V and 4 bases from J, with 17 bases between. Germline V gene lookup returns CDR1 MNHEY and CDR2 SVGAGI. CDR3 length: 15 residues. The CDR3 DNA sequence: TGTGCCAGCAGTCCAATCACGGGACGGGGCTATGGCTACACCTTC. This encodes CASSPITGRGYGYTF.

In its sample, this clone was seen a few times. The CDR3 sequence: CASSPWTAGDEQFF. The CDR3 nucleotides are TGTGCCAGCAGCCCCTGGACGGCGGGGGATGAGCAGTTCTTC. This rearrangement joins TRBV7-8 to TRBJ2-1, with 7 positions matching TRBD2. The germline CDR1 and CDR2 sequences are SGHVS and FQNEAQ. With V trimmed by 5 bases and J by 8 bases, 9 bases remained unmatched. The CDR3 contains 14 residues.

The V call is TRBV19, the J call TRBJ2-2, with 11 positions matching TRBD1. The CDR3 loop spans 18 amino acids. CDR1 LNHDA and CDR2 SQIVND come from the germline V gene (reference sequence). V lost 4 bases and J lost 6; bases outside the gene matches: 13. CDR3 region: CASSTRTGGPMVAGELFF. The CDR3 DNA follows: TGTGCCAGTAGTACCCGGACAGGGGGCCCAATGGTCGCCGGGGAGCTGTTTTTT.

This chain connects TRBV4-1 to TRBJ1-5; tentative D call: TRBD1 (5 bases). CDR1 and CDR2 from the germline V gene are MGHRA and YSYEKL. The V gene lost 0 bases and the J gene lost 0 bases, with 12 bases spanning the gap. The CDR3 has 17 amino acids. The CDR3 DNA is TGCGCCAGCAGCCAAGATGGGGCAAGCTATAGCAATCAGCCCCAGCATTTT. Protein sequence: CASSQDGASYSNQPQHF.

On this clone: Other DNA sequences from this sample encode an identical CDR3 as well. The chain joins TRBV7-2 to TRBJ2-5; D call uncertain. This CDR3 region has 14 residues. Trimming took 0 bases from V and 2 from J, leaving 7 bases between them. The germline CDR1 and CDR2 sequences are SGHTA and FQGNSA. CDR3 in DNA: TGTGCCAGCAGCTTAGCGGGGTTTCAAGAGACCCAGTACTTC. Protein sequence: CASSLAGFQETQYF.

This chain joins TRBV30 and TRBJ1-1; D perhaps matches TRBD1 (6 bases). Germline values: CDR1 GTSNPN, CDR2 SVGIG (reference sequence). Trimming removed 3 bases from V and 10 bases from J, with 30 bases in between. The CDR3 spans 17 residues. The CDR3 here is CAWRVRVGLTGSYAAFF. In nucleotides, the CDR3 is TGTGCCTGGAGGGTTCGAGTTGGATTAACAGGGAGTTATGCAGCTTTCTTT.

Only a few counts were recorded for this clone. CDR3 coding DNA: TGTGCCATCAGCCACGACGGGGGGTACTATGGCTACACCTTC. This gives the protein CAISHDGGYYGYTF. The chain has TRBV10-3 and TRBJ1-2, with D possibly TRBD1 on 5 matching bases. Trimming removed 6 bases at V and 3 bases at J, with 14 bases between. Germline V gene sequence: CDR1 ENHRY, CDR2 SYGVKD. The CDR3 runs to 14 residues.

The CDR3 here is CASSAARVTEAFF. CDR3 in DNA: TGCGCCAGCAGTGCGGCCAGGGTGACTGAAGCTTTCTTT. The chain has TRBV10-1 and TRBJ1-1; D perhaps matches TRBD1 (5 bases). Deletions cut 4 bases from V and 5 bases from J, with 11 bases between. The CDR3 contains 13 residues. Per the germline V gene, CDR1 is WNHNN and CDR2 is SYGVQD (reference sequence).

The chain recombines TRBV10-3 with TRBJ2-2; D unclear. The CDR3 is 13 residues long. V lost 3 bases to trimming and J lost 6 bases, with 8 bases between them. The germline V gene encodes CDR1 ENHRY and CDR2 SYGVKD. This CDR3 is CAISDLVAGELFF. CDR3 coding DNA: TGTGCCATCAGTGACCTAGTAGCCGGGGAGCTGTTTTTT.

This sequence joins TRBV24-1 and TRBJ1-2; 9 bases agree with TRBD1. Unmatched junction bases numbered 9, after V lost 9 bases and J lost 8 bases. This CDR3 spans 13 amino acids. CDR1 is KGHDR, CDR2 SFDVKD, per germline. The CDR3 coding sequence is TGTGCCACCGGGGGACAGGGCCCTCGGGGCTACACCTTC. Protein sequence: CATGGQGPRGYTF.

The gene calls are TRBV15 and TRBJ1-4, with unresolved D. This CDR3 is built from 15 residues. Trimming pared 2 bases from V and 8 bases from J, leaving 15 bases between. The V gene's germline CDR1 is LNHNV and CDR2 YYDKDF (reference sequence). Here the CDR3 DNA reads TGTGCCACCAGCAGACGAGGCGGGAGCGGGGAAAAACTGTTTTTT. Translated, it gives CATSRRGGSGEKLFF.